This record covers a single TCR beta chain. Its antigen remains unknown. One end of the junction does not line up with germline, which may come from a read error. TCRdb re-called the 5' RACE reads with MiXCR, one entry per CDR3 protein. The sample consists of 1.5 million to 2 million distinct CDR3 sequences, around 33% of them appearing once. The data derive from a study of identical twins. Findings and caveats of the study: Abundant beta clonotypes from cord blood had fewer insertions, unlike memory repertoires, which showed none. Beta out-of-frame sequences showed weaker excess sharing between twins. The analysis was cross-sectional rather than longitudinal within donors. Invariant cells of the MAIT and iNKT types might have partly distorted the zero-insertion analyses.

The CDR3 sequence is 21 residues long. CDR1 is MDHEN and CDR2 is SYDVKM in the germline V gene. The J gene is TRBJ1-5, the V gene TRBV28; the D gene is possibly TRBD1 (6 bases). Input material: cord blood. The clonotype comes from a newborn girl in good health. The CDR3 DNA follows: TGTGCCAGCAGTTTCCCGAGGACAGTGAAGTGGCGCCTTAATAGCAGTCAGCCCCAGCATTTT. This codes for CASSFPRTVKWRLNSSQPQHF.